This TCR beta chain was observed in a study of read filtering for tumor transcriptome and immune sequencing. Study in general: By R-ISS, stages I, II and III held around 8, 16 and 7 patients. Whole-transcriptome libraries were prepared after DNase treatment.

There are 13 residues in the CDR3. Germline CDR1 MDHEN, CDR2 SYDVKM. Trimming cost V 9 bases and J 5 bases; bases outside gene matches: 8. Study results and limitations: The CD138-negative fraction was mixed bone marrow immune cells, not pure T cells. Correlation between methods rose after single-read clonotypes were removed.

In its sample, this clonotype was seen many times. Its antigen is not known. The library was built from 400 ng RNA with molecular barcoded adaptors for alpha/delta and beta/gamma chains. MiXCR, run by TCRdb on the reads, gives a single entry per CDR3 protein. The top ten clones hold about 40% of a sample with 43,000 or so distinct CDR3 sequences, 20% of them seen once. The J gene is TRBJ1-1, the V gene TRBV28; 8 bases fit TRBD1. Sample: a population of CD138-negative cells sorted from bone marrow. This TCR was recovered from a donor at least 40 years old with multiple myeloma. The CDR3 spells CARGGQGGTEAFF. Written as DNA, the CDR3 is TGTGCCAGGGGAGGACAGGGAGGTACTGAAGCTTTCTTT.